Included here is one T cell receptor (beta chain) sequence, with context. Its specificity is unknown. The CDR3 is made up of 18 amino acids. The V gene end was trimmed by 3 bases and the J gene end by 5 bases; junction bases not matched to a gene: 18. Germline values: CDR1 SGHAT, CDR2 FQNNGV. This entry comes from a study of PD-1 blockade in mismatch repair-deficient tumors. Whole-study context: Patients had more than ten mismatch repair-deficient cancer types, all previously treated and progressing. Whole-study results and caveats: Tumor-resident clones, often absent from pretreatment blood, expanded after pembrolizumab and then contracted.

Using immunoSEQ multiplex PCR, the repertoire was profiled, and TCRdb retains in-frame clones only, with some absent. Among some 130,000 clones listed, roughly 90% were seen once. TCR sequencing covered a few patients who responded to pembrolizumab. The J gene is TRBJ2-5, the V gene TRBV11-2; 7 bases align to TRBD2. This sample comprised peripheral blood, obtained 70 to 73 weeks after starting pembrolizumab. The TCR was taken from an adult with mismatch repair-deficient cancer. CDR3 nucleotides: TGTGCCAGCAGCTTCCCCCGGGAGGAGTCGGTGGGGGGGGAGACCCAGTACTTC. This translates into CASSFPREESVGGETQYF.